This T cell receptor beta chain was profiled in a study of cytomegalovirus exposure and HLA in healthy donors. Study-level background: Early released data comprised some 91 million unique TCRs from HLA-typed donors.

This clone was observed once. Its specificity is unknown. The junction departs from the called germline gene at one end, perhaps through a read error. PCR primers comprised 60 Vbeta and 13 Jbeta primers. As originally analysed: The authors later counted about 80 million unique TCR beta chains, some 12 million of them shared. Some clones are missing from TCRdb's copy, which holds only in-frame ones; the method was immunoSEQ multiplex PCR. That table gives V, J and clone size, and the DNA gave D and trimming. The sample records about 160,000 clones, 75% to 90% being singletons. Overall study findings and caveats: Accurate predictions that matched the HLA-A and HLA-B alleles of most subjects were reportedly made from TCR beta sequences. In a later analysis, donors in an Asian-associated ancestry cluster reportedly had fewer N-insertions in productive TCRs than the cohort mean.

The CDR3 has 14 amino acids. CDR1 and CDR2 from the germline V gene are MNHEY and SMNVEV (reference sequence). The TCR was taken from a woman aged 18-29 years in good health and CMV-seronegative. The sequenced sample consisted of PBMCs. This chain uses TRBV27 with TRBJ2-1; 11 bases map to TRBD1. The CDR3 DNA sequence: TGTGCCAGCGAATCCACACTCGCGGACAGGGGGCAAATCTTC. It translates to CASESTLADRGQIF.